This TCR beta chain was found in a study of cytomegalovirus exposure and HLA in healthy donors. Primers for the PCR totalled 60 Vbeta and 13 Jbeta. Libraries were prepared by immunoSEQ multiplex PCR; TCRdb keeps only in-frame clonotypes and omits some of them. The data contain more than 150,000 clones, around 82% of them singletons. This clone was detected a few times. The germline CDR1 and CDR2 sequences are SGHVS and FQNEAQ. V was pared by 4 bases and J by 2 bases, with 5 bases of the junction left unmatched. The CDR3 runs to 15 residues. The receptor was derived from a woman aged 25 to 39 in good health and CMV-seropositive. This rearrangement joins TRBV7-8 to TRBJ2-7, with TRBD1 identical over 10 bases. Sequenced sample: PBMCs. The CDR3, as DNA: TGTGCCAGCAGCTCCGGGACAGGGGCGGCCTACGAGCAGTACTTC. This codes for CASSSGTGAAYEQYF.